A selection of T cell receptor beta chains follows, all from one sample in a study of cytomegalovirus exposure and HLA in healthy donors. TCRdb's table, derived via immunoSEQ multiplex PCR, lists solely in-frame clones and lacks some. The sample includes 55,000 to 70,000 clones, around 89% seen only once; the top ten take around 1.7%. The sample consisted of PBMCs. These receptors originate from a woman younger than 35 in good health and CMV-seronegative. Each CDR3 is given with its conserved first and last residue. A D gene is named only where the DNA matches it firmly. Size values are once, few and many counts, or a class for expanded clones, and some rows have none.

d_call | j_call | clone_size | v_call | cdr3_aa | cdr3_nt
NA | TRBJ2-5 | NA | TRBV5-1 | CASSLEGMGETQYF | TGCGCCAGCAGCTTGGAGGGGATGGGCGAGACCCAGTACTTC
NA | TRBJ2-7 | NA | TRBV18 | CASSPKGENYEQYF | TGTGCCAGCTCACCCAAGGGGGAGAACTACGAGCAGTACTTC
NA | TRBJ2-7 | NA | TRBV15 | CATSRLGQGSSYEQYF | TGTGCCACCAGCAGACTCGGTCAGGGAAGCTCCTACGAGCAGTACTTC
TRBD1 | TRBJ2-1 | NA | TRBV7-3 | CASSPRTGSFSEQFF | TGTGCCAGCAGCCCCCGGACAGGTAGCTTTAGTGAGCAGTTCTTC
TRBD1 | TRBJ1-2 | few | TRBV6-1 | CASNPRGRYGYTF | TGTGCCAGCAACCCCAGGGGGAGATATGGCTACACCTTC
TRBD2 | TRBJ2-5 | NA | TRBV2 | CASIWRGETQYF | TGTGCCAGCATATGGCGGGGGGAGACCCAGTACTTC
NA | TRBJ2-7 | NA | TRBV29-1 | CSAWGRGSYEQYF | TGCAGCGCATGGGGGCGGGGGAGCTACGAGCAGTACTTC
TRBD1 | TRBJ2-6 | once | TRBV9 | CASGQGLGSMANVLTF | TGTGCCAGCGGACAGGGTTTGGGTAGTATGGCCAACGTCCTGACTTTC
NA | TRBJ2-1 | once | TRBV21-1 | CAVDSGRGNEQFF | TGTGCCGTGGATAGCGGGAGGGGTAATGAGCAGTTCTTC
NA | TRBJ2-5 | NA | TRBV19 | CASSMILVWEEPETQYF | TGTGCCAGTAGTATGATATTGGTGTGGGAGGAGCCAGAGACCCAGTACTTC
TRBD1 | TRBJ2-3 | NA | TRBV2 | CASRLQGASADTQYF | TGTGCCAGCAGGCTACAGGGGGCCAGCGCTGATACGCAGTATTTT
NA | TRBJ2-1 | NA | TRBV7-3 | CASSPLSGPYNEQFF | TGTGCCAGCAGCCCGCTTAGCGGACCCTACAATGAGCAGTTCTTC
NA | TRBJ2-7 | NA | TRBV6-5 | CASRNPGAYEQYF | TGTGCCAGCAGAAACCCAGGGGCCTACGAGCAGTACTTC
TRBD1 | TRBJ1-6 | NA | TRBV5-1 | CASSLVRPGTGDSPLHF | TGCGCCAGCAGCTTGGTCCGTCCCGGGACAGGGGACTCACCCCTCCACTTT
TRBD1 | TRBJ2-4 | NA | TRBV10-3 | CAISAETGGKNIQYF | TGTGCCATCAGTGCTGAGACAGGGGGTAAAAACATTCAGTACTTC
NA | TRBJ1-1 | NA | TRBV29-1 | CSVAGTLMNTEAFF | TGCAGCGTCGCAGGGACACTCATGAACACTGAAGCTTTCTTT
TRBD1 | TRBJ2-7 | NA | TRBV4-3 | CASSQVTGTGETSEQYF | TGCGCCAGCAGCCAAGTCACCGGGACAGGAGAAACCTCCGAGCAGTACTTC
NA | TRBJ1-3 | NA | TRBV9 | CASRGPGYSGNTIYF | TGTGCCAGCAGGGGCCCGGGGTACTCTGGAAACACCATATATTTT
NA | TRBJ1-2 | NA | TRBV11-2 | CASSGPETFYGYTF | TGTGCCAGCAGTGGCCCCGAAACGTTCTATGGCTACACCTTC
TRBD1 | TRBJ1-5 | NA | TRBV5-1 | CASSLSGGNDQPQHF | TGCGCCAGCAGCTTGTCAGGGGGCAACGATCAGCCCCAGCATTTT
TRBD1 | TRBJ2-7 | NA | TRBV5-1 | CASSTKTGGNYEQYF | TGCGCCAGCAGCACCAAGACAGGGGGCAACTACGAGCAGTACTTC
TRBD1 | TRBJ1-4 | NA | TRBV29-1 | CSVLRTGGLFF | TGCAGCGTTCTAAGGACAGGGGGACTGTTTTTT
TRBD1 | TRBJ2-7 | NA | TRBV6-5 | CASRRDRGQGQYF | TGTGCCAGCAGGAGGGACAGGGGGCAGGGGCAGTACTTC
NA | TRBJ2-2 | NA | TRBV4-3 | CASSQAIDRTNTGELFF | TGCGCCAGCAGCCAAGCGATCGACAGGACTAACACCGGGGAGCTGTTTTTT
TRBD2 | TRBJ2-3 | NA | TRBV7-2 | CASSRDSGGTDTQYF | TGTGCCAGCAGCCGAGATAGCGGGGGCACAGATACGCAGTATTTT
TRBD1 | TRBJ2-5 | NA | TRBV28 | CASSLPGTVGEETQYF | TGTGCCAGCAGTCTACCTGGGACAGTGGGGGAAGAGACCCAGTACTTC
TRBD1 | TRBJ2-7 | NA | TRBV7-9 | CASSPDRGKQYF | TGTGCCAGCAGCCCAGACAGGGGGAAGCAGTACTTC
NA | TRBJ2-3 | NA | TRBV30 | CAWSSLLVGTDTQYF | TGTGCCTGGAGTTCATTACTAGTCGGGACAGATACGCAGTATTTT
NA | TRBJ1-5 | NA | TRBV5-5 | CASSLRGQNNQPQHF | TGTGCCAGCAGCTTAAGAGGACAGAACAATCAGCCCCAGCATTTT
TRBD2 | TRBJ2-3 | NA | TRBV18 | CASSPKRGGTDTQYF | TGTGCCAGCTCACCAAAGCGGGGGGGGACAGATACGCAGTATTTT
NA | TRBJ2-7 | NA | TRBV9 | CASSRRDEPYEQYF | TGTGCCAGCAGCCGTCGTGATGAGCCCTACGAGCAGTACTTC
TRBD1 | TRBJ1-6 | few | TRBV13 | CASSVPDRTGGDSPLHF | TGTGCCAGCAGCGTCCCGGACAGGACCGGCGGGGATTCACCCCTCCACTTT
NA | TRBJ2-3 | NA | TRBV1 | CTSSRRDTGCADTQYF | TGCACCAGCAGCCGGCGTGACACAGGGTGTGCAGATACGCAGTATTTT
NA | TRBJ1-1 | NA | TRBV9 | CASSVAQAGTEAFF | TGTGCCAGCAGCGTAGCTCAGGCGGGCACTGAAGCTTTCTTT
TRBD1 | TRBJ1-3 | NA | TRBV18 | CASSQAGGDSGNTIYF | TGTGCCAGCTCACAGGCAGGGGGTGACTCCGGAAACACCATATATTTT
NA | TRBJ1-4 | NA | TRBV13 | CASSFAGLYPEKLFF | TGTGCCAGCAGCTTTGCCGGGTTGTACCCTGAAAAACTGTTTTTT
NA | TRBJ2-7 | NA | TRBV6-6 | CASSDAGAGVYYEQYF | TGTGCCAGCAGCGATGCGGGGGCGGGAGTTTATTACGAGCAGTACTTC
NA | TRBJ2-3 | NA | TRBV29-1 | CSVPDRLSSTDTQYF | TGCAGCGTCCCCGACAGACTTTCTAGCACAGATACGCAGTATTTT
NA | TRBJ1-1 | NA | TRBV25-1 | CASSGAGVTTEAFF | TGTGCCAGCAGTGGGGCAGGGGTGACCACTGAAGCTTTCTTT
NA | TRBJ1-3 | NA | TRBV28 | CASSPRGFKSGNTIYF | TGTGCCAGCAGTCCCCGAGGGTTCAAATCTGGAAACACCATATATTTT
TRBD2 | TRBJ2-1 | few | TRBV18 | CASSPLAGINEQFF | TGTGCCAGCTCACCCCTAGCGGGGATCAATGAGCAGTTCTTC